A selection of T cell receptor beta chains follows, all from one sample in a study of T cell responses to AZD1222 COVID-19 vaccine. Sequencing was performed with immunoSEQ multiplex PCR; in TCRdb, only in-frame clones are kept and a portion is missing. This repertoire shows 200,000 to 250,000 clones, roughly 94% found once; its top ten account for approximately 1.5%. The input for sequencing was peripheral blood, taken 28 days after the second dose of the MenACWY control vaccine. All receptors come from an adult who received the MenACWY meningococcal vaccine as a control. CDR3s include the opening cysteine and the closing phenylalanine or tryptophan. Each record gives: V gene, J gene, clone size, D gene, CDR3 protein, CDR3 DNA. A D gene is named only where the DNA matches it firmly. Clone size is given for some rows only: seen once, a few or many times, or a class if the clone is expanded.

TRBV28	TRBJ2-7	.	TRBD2	CASTSSQAGGLSYEQYF	TGTGCCAGCACCTCAAGTCAAGCGGGGGGACTCTCCTACGAGCAGTACTTC
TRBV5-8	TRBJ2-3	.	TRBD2	CASSLAGTSGGAGTDTQYF	TGTGCCAGCAGCTTGGCCGGGACTAGCGGGGGGGCCGGCACAGATACGCAGTATTTT
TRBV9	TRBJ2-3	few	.	CASSVGTDTQYF	TGTGCCAGCAGCGTAGGTACGGATACGCAGTATTTT
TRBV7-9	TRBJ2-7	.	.	CASSLTLTYEQYF	TGTGCCAGCAGCTTAACCTTGACCTACGAGCAGTACTTC
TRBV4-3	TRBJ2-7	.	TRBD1	CASSQDRVGGTGGHEQYF	TGCGCCAGCAGCCAAGATCGAGTCGGGGGGACAGGGGGCCACGAGCAGTACTTC
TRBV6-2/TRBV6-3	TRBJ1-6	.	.	CASSPRQERGTYNSPLHF	TGTGCCAGCAGTCCCCGCCAGGAAAGGGGCACCTATAATTCACCCCTCCACTTT
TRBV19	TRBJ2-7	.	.	CASSIAGASSYEQYF	TGTGCCAGTAGTATAGCCGGGGCCTCCTCCTACGAGCAGTACTTC
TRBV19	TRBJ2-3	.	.	CASSSSTSGTRTDTQYF	TGTGCCAGTAGTTCCTCTACTTCCGGGACTCGAACAGATACGCAGTATTTT
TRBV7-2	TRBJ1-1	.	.	CASSLVPGTEAFF	TGTGCCAGCAGCTTAGTTCCGGGAACTGAAGCTTTCTTT
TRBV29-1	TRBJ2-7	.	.	CSVGQSYEQYF	TGCAGCGTTGGCCAGTCCTACGAGCAGTACTTC
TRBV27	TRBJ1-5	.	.	CASSFRSGQPQHF	TGTGCCAGCAGTTTTCGGAGCGGTCAGCCCCAGCATTTT
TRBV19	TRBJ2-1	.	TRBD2	CASSIDLFGLAGVSYNEQFF	TGTGCCAGTAGTATAGATCTATTTGGACTAGCGGGAGTATCCTACAATGAGCAGTTCTTC
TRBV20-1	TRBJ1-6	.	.	CSASNRESPLHF	TGCAGTGCTAGTAACAGGGAATCACCCCTCCACTTT
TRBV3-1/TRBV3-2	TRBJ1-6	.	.	CASSQVVNYNSPLHF	TGTGCCAGCAGCCAAGTAGTTAACTATAATTCACCCCTCCACTTT
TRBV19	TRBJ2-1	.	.	CASSPLGTINEQFF	TGTGCCAGTAGTCCGCTTGGGACCATCAATGAGCAGTTCTTC
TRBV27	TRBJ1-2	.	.	CASSSLDSNYGYTF	TGTGCCAGCAGTTCACTTGACAGTAACTATGGCTACACCTTC
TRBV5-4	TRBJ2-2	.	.	CASSRRSRTNTGELFF	TGTGCCAGCAGCCGTCGTAGCCGGACGAACACCGGGGAGCTGTTTTTT
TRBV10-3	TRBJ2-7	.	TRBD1	CAIYGTGTYEQYF	TGTGCCATCTATGGGACAGGGACGTACGAGCAGTACTTC
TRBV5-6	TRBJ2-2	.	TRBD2	CASSLGLAQTGELFF	TGTGCCAGCAGCTTAGGACTAGCGCAGACCGGGGAGTTGTTTTTT
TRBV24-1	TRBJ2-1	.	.	CATSEEGLREQFF	TGTGCCACCAGTGAGGAGGGTCTCAGGGAGCAGTTCTTC
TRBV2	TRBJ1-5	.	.	CASSQLPHKGGRLNQPQHF	TGTGCCAGCAGTCAACTACCACATAAAGGGGGACGGCTCAATCAGCCCCAGCATTTT
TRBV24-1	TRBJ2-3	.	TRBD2	CATSESGLALGDTQYF	TGTGCCACCAGTGAATCGGGACTAGCGTTGGGGGATACGCAGTATTTT
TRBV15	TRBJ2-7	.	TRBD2	CATSSAAGASGGQYF	TGTGCCACCAGCAGTGCCGCGGGGGCGAGCGGGGGCCAGTACTTC
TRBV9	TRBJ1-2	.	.	CASSVTRSGGRGYTF	TGTGCCAGCAGCGTAACCAGGTCTGGGGGCCGTGGCTACACCTTC
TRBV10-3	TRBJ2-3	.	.	CATKPGVQTDTQYF	TGTGCCACCAAACCGGGGGTCCAAACGGATACGCAGTATTTT
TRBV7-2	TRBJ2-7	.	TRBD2	CASSLPRGLASDEQYF	TGTGCCAGCAGCTTACCTCGTGGACTAGCCTCCGACGAGCAGTACTTC
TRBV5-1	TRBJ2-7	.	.	CASSLSGGVRTYEQYF	TGCGCCAGCAGCTTGTCTGGGGGCGTAAGGACCTACGAGCAGTACTTC
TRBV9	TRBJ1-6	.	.	CASSVGPQSPLHF	TGTGCCAGCAGCGTAGGGCCGCAAAGTCCCCTCCACTTT
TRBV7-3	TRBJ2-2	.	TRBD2	CASSLTISGGLHTGELFF	TGTGCCAGCAGCTTAACTATTAGCGGGGGGCTTCACACCGGGGAGCTGTTTTTT
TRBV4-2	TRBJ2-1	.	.	CASSERGGNEQFF	TGTGCCAGCAGCGAGAGGGGTGGAAATGAGCAGTTCTTC
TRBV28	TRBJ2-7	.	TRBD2	CASSFSSGSSYEQYF	TGTGCCAGCAGTTTTTCCAGCGGGAGTTCGTACGAGCAGTACTTC
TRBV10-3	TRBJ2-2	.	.	CAISESAAALTGELFF	TGTGCCATCAGTGAGTCGGCAGCGGCACTCACCGGGGAGCTGTTTTTT
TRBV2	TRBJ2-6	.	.	CASSEEGQGANVLTF	TGTGCCAGCAGTGAAGAGGGGCAAGGGGCCAACGTCCTGACTTTC
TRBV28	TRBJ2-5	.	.	CASSFFLGGETQYF	TGTGCCAGCAGTTTCTTTCTGGGAGGAGAGACCCAGTACTTC
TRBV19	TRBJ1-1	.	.	CATKGQWIEAFF	TGTGCCACCAAGGGTCAATGGATTGAAGCTTTCTTT
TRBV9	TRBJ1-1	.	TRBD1	CASSQGEGTEAFF	TGTGCCAGTTCACAGGGGGAGGGCACTGAAGCTTTCTTT
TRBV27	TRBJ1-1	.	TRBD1	CASSPGQTNTEAFF	TGTGCCAGCAGCCCGGGACAGACGAACACTGAAGCTTTCTTT
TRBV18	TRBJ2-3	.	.	CASSPLEVTDTQYF	TGTGCCAGCTCACCACTTGAGGTCACAGATACGCAGTATTTT
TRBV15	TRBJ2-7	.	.	CATSRDSREHYEQYF	TGTGCCACCAGCAGAGATAGCCGCGAACACTACGAGCAGTACTTC
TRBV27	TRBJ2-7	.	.	CASSLGGAVYEQYF	TGTGCCAGCAGTTTAGGGGGGGCCGTTTACGAGCAGTACTTC
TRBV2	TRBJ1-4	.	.	CASLSGATNEKLFF	TGTGCCAGCCTTTCAGGAGCAACTAATGAAAAACTGTTTTTT
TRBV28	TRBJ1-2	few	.	CASSFFSYGYTF	TGTGCCAGCAGTTTTTTTTCATATGGCTACACCTTC
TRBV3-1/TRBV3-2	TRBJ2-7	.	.	CASSQDQDRYYEQYF	TGTGCCAGCAGCCAAGACCAAGATCGGTACTACGAGCAGTACTTC
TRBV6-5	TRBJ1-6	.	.	CASSSQNSPLHF	TGTGCCAGCAGTTCACAAAATTCACCCCTCCACTTT
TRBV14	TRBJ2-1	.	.	CASSPRTGRGWYAEQFF	TGTGCCAGCAGCCCACGGACGGGCAGAGGATGGTACGCTGAGCAGTTCTTC
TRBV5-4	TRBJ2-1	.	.	CASSLEVPNEQFF	TGTGCCAGCAGCTTGGAAGTCCCCAATGAGCAGTTCTTC
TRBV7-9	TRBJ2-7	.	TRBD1	CASSSIHGTETYEQYF	TGTGCCAGCAGCTCCATACATGGGACAGAGACCTACGAGCAGTACTTC
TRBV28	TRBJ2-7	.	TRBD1	CASSIPQGAFYEQYF	TGTGCCAGCAGTATCCCACAGGGGGCATTTTACGAGCAGTACTTC
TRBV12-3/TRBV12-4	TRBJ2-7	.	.	CASSRNYEQYF	TGTGCCAGCAGCCGGAACTACGAGCAGTACTTC
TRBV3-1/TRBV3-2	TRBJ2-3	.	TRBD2	CASSQDWLAGAHSTDTQYF	TGTGCCAGCAGCCAAGATTGGCTAGCGGGGGCCCATAGCACAGATACGCAGTATTTT
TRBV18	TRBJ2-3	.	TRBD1	CASSSLGQSTDTQYF	TGTGCCAGCTCAAGCCTGGGACAGTCCACAGATACGCAGTATTTT
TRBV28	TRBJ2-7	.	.	CASGTGSNYEQYF	TGTGCCAGCGGAACAGGGTCGAACTACGAGCAGTACTTC
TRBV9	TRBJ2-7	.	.	CASSPQPTGLISYEQYF	TGTGCCAGCAGCCCTCAACCGACAGGATTGATCTCCTACGAGCAGTACTTC
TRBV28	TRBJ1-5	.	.	CASSIGGGTQPQHF	TGTGCCAGCAGCATTGGTGGGGGAACTCAGCCCCAGCATTTT
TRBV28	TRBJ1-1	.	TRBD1	CASSLPGGGTEAFF	TGTGCCAGCAGTCTCCCAGGGGGCGGAACTGAAGCTTTCTTT